This entry lists 26 T cell receptor beta chains sequenced from one sample in a study of T-cell reconstitution after alpha-beta-depleted transplantation in children. Unique molecular identifiers were incorporated when the TCRbeta library was constructed. TCRdb passed the PCR reads through MiXCR, listing each CDR3 protein once. The sample gives 420,000 or so distinct CDR3 sequences, approximately 10% of which show up once; about 5% is in the top ten. The sample in question was PBMCs from the stem cell graft donor, obtained from the stem cell graft. These receptors were taken from a human donor who donated a stem cell graft to a child with acute myeloid leukemia.

The chain joins TRBV20-1 to TRBJ1-4; the D is unclear. V lost 0 bases and J lost 2, with 13 bases in between. This CDR3 spans 16 amino acids. From germline, CDR1 is DFQATT and CDR2 SNEGSKA (reference sequence). The CDR3 loop is CSARDQVAATNEKLFF. DNA of the CDR3: TGCAGTGCTAGAGATCAGGTGGCAGCCACTAATGAAAAACTGTTTTTT.

V and J are TRBV20-1 and TRBJ1-2; D is possibly TRBD1 (5 bases). The V gene's germline CDR1 is DFQATT and CDR2 SNEGSKA (reference sequence). This CDR3 has 12 residues. CDR3 in amino acids: CTVNRGVKGYTF. DNA for the CDR3: TGCACCGTTAATCGGGGGGTAAAAGGCTACACCTTC.

This chain uses TRBV29-1 with TRBJ2-1; TRBD2 matches at 10 bases. There are 20 residues in the CDR3. The V gene's germline CDR1 is SQVTM and CDR2 ANQGSEA. The V segment lost 5 bases and the J segment 0 bases; nucleotides outside the gene matches: 19. The CDR3: CSVKNRQQGLAPSSYNEQFF. Written as DNA, the CDR3 is TGCAGCGTTAAAAACAGGCAACAGGGACTAGCGCCAAGCTCCTACAATGAGCAGTTCTTC.

The V call is TRBV20-1, the J call TRBJ2-2; D not certain. The CDR3 runs 14 residues. Deletions cut 2 bases from V and 5 bases from J, with 12 bases between. CDR1 is DFQATT and CDR2 is SNEGSKA in the germline V gene (reference sequence). CDR3 nucleotide sequence: TGCAGTGCTAGAAAGCCTTTAGCAACCGGGGAGCTGTTTTTT. This gives the protein CSARKPLATGELFF.

The chain joins TRBV7-3 to TRBJ2-2; TRBD2 matches 11 bases. Germline V lookup: CDR1 SGHTA, CDR2 FQGTGA. V dropped 5 bases and J dropped 4; count of bases not matched to a gene: 12. CDR3 length: 18 residues. In nucleotides, the CDR3 is TGTGCCAGCAGCCCAGGTAGCGGGAGGGCCTCGATCACCGGGGAGCTGTTTTTT. Translated: CASSPGSGRASITGELFF.

The V gene is TRBV7-9, the J gene TRBJ2-1, with 8 bases aligning to TRBD1. Germline V gene sequence: CDR1 SEHNR, CDR2 FQNEAQ (reference sequence). The V segment lost 5 bases and the J segment 10 bases; nucleotides outside the gene matches: 7. The CDR3 spans 13 residues. In DNA form, the CDR3 reads TGTGCCAGCAGCCCTCAGGGGGCCTGGGAGCAGTTCTTC. Protein sequence: CASSPQGAWEQFF.

The V and J genes are TRBV18 and TRBJ2-2; no reliable D call. Germline V CDR1 and CDR2: KGHSH, LQKENI. The CDR3 totals 14 residues. The ends were cut back, 2 bases at V and 6 bases at J, with 10 bases in the middle. CDR3 nucleotides: TGTGCCAGCTCACCAAGTTGGGAAGCCGGGGAGCTGTTTTTT. It yields the protein CASSPSWEAGELFF.

For this clonotype: This may come from a read error, since a much larger clone is one base off. This chain joins TRBV7-8 and TRBJ2-2; D unresolved. The CDR3 runs to 15 residues. Looked up from germline, CDR1 is SGHVS and CDR2 is FQNEAQ. The DNA of the CDR3 is TGTGCCGGCAGCTTTAGGCAGCTAAGCGCAGGGGAGCTGTTTTTT. Translation gives CAGSFRQLSAGELFF.

This clonotype came up a few times. This chain joins TRBV7-9 and TRBJ1-2, with a possible D match to TRBD1 (6 bases). The CDR3 extends over 13 amino acids. With 5 bases removed from V and 4 bases from J, the gap between germline ends came to 11 bases. Germline V CDR1 and CDR2: SEHNR, FQNEAQ (reference sequence). The CDR3 DNA reads TGTGCCAGCAGCGCGGGACAAACCTATGGCTACACCTTC. It encodes CASSAGQTYGYTF.

This clonotype has more than one count but fewer than ten. This chain connects TRBV6-1 to TRBJ2-1; 7 nucleotides line up with TRBD1. This CDR3 is built from 15 residues. With 6 bases clipped from V and 1 base from J, the junction kept 6 bases outside the gene matches. Germline loops: CDR1 MNHNS, CDR2 SASEGT. In DNA, the CDR3 is TGTGCCAGCAGGTCGTACAGGGGTTCCTACAATGAGCAGTTCTTC. Its translation: CASRSYRGSYNEQFF.

The genes are TRBV5-6 and TRBJ1-1; no definite D call. This CDR3 has 12 residues. The V end was cut by 0 bases, the J end by 8 bases, with 8 bases between. CDR1 is SGHDT, CDR2 YYEEEE, per germline. CDR3 sequence reads: CASSLDGLEAFF. The CDR3 bases are TGTGCCAGCAGCTTGGACGGCTTAGAAGCTTTCTTT.

The chain combines TRBV20-1 with TRBJ1-1, with 8 bases that match TRBD1. This CDR3 has 12 amino acids. The V gene's germline CDR1 is DFQATT and CDR2 SNEGSKA (reference sequence). V was clipped by 5 bases and J by 4 bases; unmatched bases: 3. In DNA, the CDR3 is TGCAGTGCTCACACAGGGGGCACTGAAGCTTTCTTT. Translated, it gives CSAHTGGTEAFF.

This sequence joins TRBV29-1 and TRBJ1-1; possibly TRBD1 for D (5 bases). This CDR3 spans 13 amino acids. Between the trimmed V and J ends, which lost 3 bases and 5 bases, there was a span of 13 bases. Per the germline V gene, CDR1 is SQVTM and CDR2 is ANQGSEA. CDR3 DNA: TGCAGCGTTGATGGGCAGGGCGGAACTGAAGCTTTCTTT. Protein sequence: CSVDGQGGTEAFF. Looking up the rest from reference TRBV29-1 and TRBJ1-1 gives the full variable domain: SAVISQKPSRDICQRGTSLTIQCQVDSQVTMMFWYRQQPGQSLTLIATANQGSEATYESGFVIDKFPISRPNLTFSTLTVSNMSPEDSSIYLCSVDGQGGTEAFFGQGTRLTVV.

This clonotype has just a few counts. CDR3 DNA sequence: TGTGCCAGCAGCACCCTTGGGTATAGCAATCAGCCCCAGCATTTT. It codes for CASSTLGYSNQPQHF. This chain uses TRBV27 with TRBJ1-5; D gene ambiguous. CDR1 and CDR2 from the germline V gene are MNHEY and SMNVEV (reference sequence). There are 15 residues in the CDR3. Trimming cost V 6 bases and J 0 bases, with 12 bases left between them.

This clonotype was detected a few times. This chain uses TRBV7-9 with TRBJ1-6, with a tentative D call TRBD1 (5 bases). CDR1 is SEHNR, CDR2 FQNEAQ, per germline (reference sequence). This CDR3 has 16 amino acids. V shed 5 bases and J shed 4 bases, with 15 bases lying between them. The CDR3 bases are TGTGCCAGCAGCCCAGCGGGACCGATTTATAATTCACCCCTCCACTTT. It yields the protein CASSPAGPIYNSPLHF.

The chain employs TRBV29-1 and TRBJ2-1; D is unclear. Trimming removed 6 bases from V and 0 bases from J, with 9 bases in between. The CDR3 sequence is 13 residues long. The germline V gene has CDR1 SQVTM and CDR2 ANQGSEA. In DNA, the CDR3 is TGCAGCGTCACCTCCACCTCCTACAATGAGCAGTTCTTC. This sequence encodes CSVTSTSYNEQFF.

This clonotype was seen at least ten times. The chain carries TRBV5-5 and TRBJ1-5; 9 bases are a match to TRBD1. V was pared by 4 bases and J by 2 bases, with 7 bases of the junction left unmatched. Germline V gives CDR1 SGHKS, CDR2 YYEKEE (reference sequence). CDR3 length equals 16 residues. The CDR3 nucleotides read TGTGCCAGCAGCCCGGTTGGGGACAGGGGCAATCAGCCCCAGCATTTT. Amino acids: CASSPVGDRGNQPQHF.

The table lists this clonotype with a few counts. The chain joins TRBV6-1 to TRBJ1-3; 7 bases agree with TRBD1. Germline CDR1 is MNHNS and CDR2 is SASEGT. CDR3 length: 14 residues. Unmatched junction bases numbered 3, after V lost 7 bases and J lost 0 bases. As DNA, the CDR3 is TGTGCCAGCACTCGACAGGGCTCTGGAAACACCATATATTTT. Translation gives CASTRQGSGNTIYF.

The chain employs TRBV5-1 and TRBJ2-5; TRBD2 aligns across 10 bases. Trimming removed 0 bases from V and 2 bases from J; junction bases left unmatched: 4. CDR1 is SGHRS and CDR2 is YFSETQ in the germline V gene. The CDR3 runs to 16 residues. The CDR3 DNA sequence: TGCGCCAGCAGCTTGGGCCAGACTAGCGGGCAAGAGACCCAGTACTTC. It translates to CASSLGQTSGQETQYF.

This clonotype turned up a few times. V usage is TRBV7-2 and J usage is TRBJ1-5; D ambiguous. CDR3 size: 14 residues. Germline V gene lookup returns CDR1 SGHTA and CDR2 FQGNSA. Between the trimmed V and J ends, which lost 2 bases and 3 bases, there was a span of 8 bases. DNA of the CDR3: TGTGCCAGCAGCTTACAGCGGAACAATCAGCCCCAGCATTTT. Encoded protein: CASSLQRNNQPQHF.

In its sample, this clonotype was seen many times. The chain employs TRBV29-1 and TRBJ2-7, with TRBD1 identical over 7 bases. The CDR3 extends over 11 amino acids. Germline lookup yields CDR1 SQVTM and CDR2 ANQGSEA. V lost 4 bases to trimming and J lost 4 bases; unmatched junction nucleotides: 1. The CDR3 loop reads CSVAQGYEQYF. The CDR3 bases are TGCAGCGTTGCACAGGGGTACGAGCAGTACTTC.

This clonotype has just a few counts. The rearrangement joins TRBV7-2 to TRBJ2-7; D possibly corresponds to TRBD2 (6 bases). V lost 2 bases and J 2 bases, leaving 7 bases between the germline ends. The germline gives CDR1 SGHTA, CDR2 FQGNSA. The CDR3 has 13 amino acids. For the CDR3, the DNA is TGTGCCAGCAGCTTATCTAGCGCCTACGAGCAGTACTTC. Translation gives CASSLSSAYEQYF.

This clonotype is a singleton in its sample. A much larger clonotype is one base distant, so this may be a read error. V is TRBV12-3 or TRBV12-4 and J is TRBJ2-7; D might be TRBD1 (5 bases). Trimming pared 7 bases from V and 6 bases from J, leaving 19 bases between. The CDR3 is 14 residues long. The CDR3 protein is CASTFAAGSTEQYF. CDR3 nucleotides: TGTGCCAGCACCTTCGCGGCAGGGTCGACCGAGCAGTACTTC.

The chain links TRBV20-1 to TRBJ2-7, with TRBD2 matching 12 bases. Germline V gene sequence: CDR1 DFQATT, CDR2 SNEGSKA (reference sequence). The CDR3 runs to 13 residues. CDR3 coding DNA: TGCAGCTCACGACTAGCGGGAGCTCCCGAGCAGTACTTC. Its translation: CSSRLAGAPEQYF.

A few counts support this clonotype. The rearrangement links TRBV5-1 to TRBJ1-3, with 8 nucleotides matching TRBD1. With 4 bases clipped from V and 0 bases from J, the junction kept 0 bases outside the gene matches. Germline V gene data show CDR1 as SGHRS and CDR2 as YFSETQ. This CDR3 is built from 14 residues. CDR3 coding DNA: TGCGCCAGCAGCGGACAGGGCTCTGGAAACACCATATATTTT. Protein product: CASSGQGSGNTIYF.

This clonotype turned up a few times. The junction departs from germline at one end; a sequencing error may be responsible. V gene TRBV27 combines with J gene TRBJ2-3, with 11 bases that match TRBD2. CDR3 length equals 16 residues. Germline CDR1 is MNHEY and CDR2 is SMNVEV (reference sequence). In DNA form, the CDR3 reads TGTGCCACCCACAGTTTAACTAGCGGGGGCACAGGTACGCAGTATTTT. Translated: CATHSLTSGGTGTQYF.